Listed below are T cell receptor beta chains from one sample, sequenced in a study of post-analysis software for immune sequencing data. MiXCR was run by TCRdb on the PCR reads, yielding one entry per CDR3 protein. The top ten clones hold approximately 4.6% of a sample with over 250,000 distinct CDR3 sequences, 30% to 45% of them seen once. The sample consisted of blood. The receptors were gathered from a girl aged 10-17 years with multiple sclerosis. Each CDR3 is given with its conserved first and last residue. Each record gives: J gene, clone size, V gene, D gene, CDR3 protein, CDR3 DNA. The D gene is left open where the match is weak. Clone size is given for some rows only: seen once, a few or many times, or a class if the clone is expanded.

TRBJ1-2 | NA | TRBV20-1 | NA | CSARDQTASYTAYGYTF | TGCAGTGCTAGAGATCAGACAGCCTCTTATACCGCTTATGGCTACACCTTC
TRBJ1-2 | many | TRBV28 | NA | CASSSGEGYGYTF | TGTGCCAGCAGTTCAGGGGAAGGCTATGGCTACACCTTC
TRBJ2-4 | NA | TRBV7-2 | NA | CASSPSNVGANIQYF | TGTGCCAGCAGCCCTTCTAACGTTGGGGCAAACATTCAGTACTTC
TRBJ2-3 | NA | TRBV6-5 | NA | CASSYGEQEPPRTDTQYF | TGTGCCAGCAGTTACGGAGAACAGGAACCCCCCAGGACAGATACGCAGTATTTT
TRBJ2-1 | NA | TRBV7-3 | TRBD2 | CASSLSGGDWNEQFF | TGTGCCAGCAGCTTATCCGGGGGGGATTGGAATGAGCAGTTCTTC
TRBJ2-5 | many | TRBV3-1 | TRBD2 | CASSGQRGIQETQYF | TGTGCCAGCAGCGGCCAGCGGGGGATCCAAGAGACCCAGTACTTC
TRBJ2-1 | NA | TRBV10-3 | NA | CAIREREQFF | TGTGCCATCAGGGAGCGGGAGCAGTTCTTC
TRBJ1-1 | few | TRBV7-9 | NA | CASSLISGVTTEAFF | TGTGCCAGCAGCTTAATTTCGGGGGTTACCACTGAAGCTTTCTTT
TRBJ1-1 | few | TRBV12-3/TRBV12-4 | NA | CASSPTLNTEAFF | TGTGCCAGCAGCCCGACCCTGAACACTGAAGCTTTCTTT
TRBJ1-2 | NA | TRBV12-5 | NA | CASGIGLKGYGYTF | TGTGCTAGTGGGATAGGACTTAAGGGCTATGGCTACACCTTC
TRBJ1-1 | few | TRBV27 | NA | CASSLLGPQNTEAFF | TGTGCCAGCAGTTTATTGGGCCCACAGAACACTGAAGCTTTCTTT
TRBJ1-2 | many | TRBV27 | NA | CASTNNPRGLLTNYGYTF | TGTGCCAGCACCAACAACCCCAGGGGCCTCTTGACTAACTATGGCTACACCTTC